This section outlines one TCR beta chain sequence together with its context. The record originates from a study of blood T cell repertoires in COVID-19. As for the study in general: In each case, the material was cDNA or gDNA derived from T cells, B-cell-depleted T cells, or PBMCs.

In the original workflow: Cell counts per sample came from amplifying reference gene primers. Sequencing used immunoSEQ multiplex PCR; TCRdb keeps in-frame clones, though not all of them. V and J calls and clone size are given by that table; D and trimming were obtained from the DNA. This table holds approximately 250,000 clones, approximately 89% found once. The CDR3 has 14 residues. CDR1 is SNHLY, CDR2 FYNNEI, per germline. Trimming shortened V by 1 base and J by 0 bases, and 7 bases separated the two germline ends. The clonotype originates from a man aged 35 to 55 with active or convalescent COVID-19. Input material: peripheral blood. The rearrangement links TRBV2 to TRBJ2-7; D is unclear. This CDR3 is CASSEGVASYEQYF. The CDR3 nucleotides read TGTGCCAGCAGTGAAGGGGTAGCCTCCTACGAGCAGTACTTC.